The subject of this entry is one T cell receptor beta chain. The antigen is not known. The CDR3 loop spans 19 amino acids. V lost 0 bases and J lost 0, with 18 bases in between. From germline, CDR1 is LNHNV and CDR2 YYDKDF (reference sequence). This entry is derived from a study of cytotoxic CD8 clonotypes in ibrutinib-treated CLL. The study's findings and limits: The clonality rise at ibrutinib response reflected private clonotype expansion.

Depth targeted 1 in 200,000 to 1 in 1 million T cells, averaging approximately 9.3x coverage per clonotype. The repertoire was sequenced with immunoSEQ multiplex PCR; TCRdb's copy has only in-frame clones and lacks some. Seen here are about 130,000 clones, 79% observed once, and the top ten hold 9.5% to 15%. The chain uses TRBV15 and TRBJ2-1, with a possible D match to TRBD2 (6 bases). The clonotype comes from a human donor with chronic lymphocytic leukemia. The input for sequencing was PBMCs, taken after 12 months of ibrutinib treatment. The CDR3 DNA follows: TGTGCCACCAGCAGAGAAGGAAGGCCTCTAGCGAGCTCCTACAATGAGCAGTTCTTC. The encoded protein is CATSREGRPLASSYNEQFF. Full variable domain (rest looked up from reference TRBV15 and TRBJ2-1): DAMVIQNPRYQVTQFGKPVTLSCSQTLNHNVMYWYQQKSSQAPKLLFHYYDKDFNNEADTPDNFQSRRPNTSFCFLDIRSPGLGDTAMYLCATSREGRPLASSYNEQFFGPGTRLTVL.